This T cell receptor beta chain was identified during a study of blood T cell repertoires in COVID-19. Study context: The United States, Italy and Spain supplied acute and convalescent COVID-19 samples. Sample material is recorded as cDNA or gDNA derived from T cells, B-cell-depleted T cells, or PBMCs.

The data were produced by immunoSEQ multiplex PCR, yet TCRdb's version contains in-frame clones alone and is incomplete. This table holds 400,000 to 550,000 clones, about 85% found once. Grouping used clinical history reported by participants in a survey and questionnaire. Looked up from germline, CDR1 is ENHRY and CDR2 is SYGVKD. The CDR3 sequence is 16 residues long. The V segment lost 0 bases and the J segment 7 bases; nucleotides outside the gene matches: 6. The sequencing input was PBMCs or T cells enriched from blood (not recorded which). The origin of this receptor is a woman between 18 and 29 years old with acute COVID-19. The chain uses TRBV10-3 and TRBJ1-6; 7 bases are a match to TRBD1. Written as DNA, the CDR3 is TGTGCCATCAGTGAGTCAGTACAGGGGAGGAATTCACCCCTCCACTTT. This encodes CAISESVQGRNSPLHF.